This TCR beta chain was identified during a study of graft-versus-host responses after intestinal transplantation. Study-level results: Peak GvH clone levels in circulation were associated with early post-transplant HvG declines.

The CDR3 consists of 14 residues. Deletions cut 0 bases from V and 3 bases from J, with 7 bases between. Per germline, CDR1 MNHEY and CDR2 SVGAGI. In its sample, this clone was seen once. Its antigen is not identified. Using immunoSEQ multiplex PCR, the repertoire was profiled, and TCRdb retains in-frame clones only, with some absent. Of tens of thousands of clones detected, roughly 89% appear once; the ten largest clones hold 6.7%. This TCR derives from a human patient who received an intestinal transplant, so some T cells may come from the graft donor. The rearrangement links TRBV6-5 to TRBJ2-3; perhaps TRBD1 as D (6 bases). Sequences were derived from bone marrow, sampled approximately 740 days after intestinal transplantation. CDR3 residues: CASSYSGGTDTQYF. In DNA form, the CDR3 reads TGTGCCAGCAGTTACTCAGGGGGTACAGATACGCAGTATTTT.